This T cell receptor beta chain emerged from a study of blood T cells in healthy people across ages. With a J-beta primer mix and a sample-barcoded 5' primer, a second PCR ran 7 to 11 cycles. MiXCR was run by TCRdb on the 5' RACE reads, yielding one entry per CDR3 protein. The sample gives approximately 1.5 million distinct CDR3 sequences, 30% to 40% of which show up once; approximately 10% is in the top ten. Isolation per sample recovered at least 7 million PBMCs. Broader study findings: Roughly linear age-related decline in beta diversity appeared, significant by age 40.

Germline CDR1 is SQVTM and CDR2 is ANQGSEA. The CDR3 has 16 amino acids. V shed 5 bases and J shed 2 bases, with 20 bases lying between them. Note on this clonotype: No antigen is known for it.

The sequence came from a woman in her thirties in good health. V usage is TRBV29-1 and J usage is TRBJ2-3, with no clear D. Sequencing was performed on blood. The CDR3 here is CSVLKGFSLLTDTQYF. The CDR3, as DNA: TGCAGCGTTTTGAAGGGCTTCTCGCTTCTCACAGATACGCAGTATTTT.